This T cell receptor beta chain stems from a study of blood T cell repertoires in COVID-19. Background on the study: Italy, Spain and the United States were the sources of the convalescent and acute COVID-19 samples.

Method: immunoSEQ multiplex PCR; TCRdb's copy keeps in-frame clones and lacks some. The sample lists 230,000 or so clones, 88% occurring once. V was clipped by 4 bases and J by 10 bases; unmatched bases: 10. Looked up from germline, CDR1 is LGHNA and CDR2 is YNFKEQ. This CDR3 region has 15 residues. This sequence joins TRBV4-2 and TRBJ1-1, with 12 bases that match TRBD1. The origin of this receptor is a woman younger than 45 who had recovered from COVID-19. Sequenced: PBMCs or T cells enriched from blood (not recorded which). The CDR3 spells CASSRPGQGARGAFF. The CDR3 DNA reads as TGTGCCAGCAGCCGTCCGGGACAGGGGGCGCGGGGAGCTTTCTTT.